A selection of T cell receptor beta chains follows, all from one sample in a study of T cell responses to AZD1222 COVID-19 vaccine. Assay used: immunoSEQ multiplex PCR; TCRdb lists only in-frame clones, some missing. The data show over 100,000 clones, 85% to 90% seen once. The material sequenced was peripheral blood, taken on day 0 of AZD1222 vaccination. All receptors come from an adult in good health. Each CDR3 is given with its conserved first and last residue. Each record gives: J gene, V gene, clone size, D gene, CDR3 protein, CDR3 DNA. The D gene is left open where the match is weak. Expanded clones are given a class, and other clones once, few, many or no size at all.

TRBJ2-1	TRBV6-5	-	-	CASRLRRAHNEQFF	TGTGCCAGCAGACTTCGCCGGGCCCACAATGAGCAGTTCTTC
TRBJ1-3	TRBV6-2/TRBV6-3	-	-	CASSPAARGRSGNTIYF	TGTGCCAGCAGTCCCGCGGCGAGGGGCCGCTCTGGAAACACCATATATTTT
TRBJ1-2	TRBV7-9	-	TRBD1	CASSTGTGNYGYTF	TGTGCCAGCAGCACCGGGACAGGGAACTATGGCTACACCTTC
TRBJ2-3	TRBV7-8	once	-	CASSLNAPAERRDTQYF	TGTGCCAGCAGCTTGAATGCCCCAGCGGAGAGGAGGGATACGCAGTATTTT
TRBJ1-6	TRBV7-2	-	-	CASSLMVSNSPLHF	TGTGCCAGCAGCTTAATGGTGAGCAATTCACCCCTCCACTTT
TRBJ2-3	TRBV29-1	-	TRBD2	CSVGSGLAGGTQYF	TGCAGCGTGGGATCAGGACTAGCGGGAGGGACGCAGTATTTT
TRBJ2-1	TRBV27	-	-	CASRARDLLVDEQFF	TGTGCCAGCAGAGCCAGGGATCTTCTCGTGGATGAGCAGTTCTTC
TRBJ2-7	TRBV3-1/TRBV3-2	-	TRBD1	CASSLGQGLGEQYF	TGTGCCAGCAGCCTAGGACAGGGGTTGGGCGAGCAGTACTTC
TRBJ2-7	TRBV6-5	-	-	CASSSSQRVYEQYF	TGTGCCAGCAGTTCCTCACAGAGAGTGTACGAGCAGTACTTC
TRBJ1-1	TRBV30	-	-	CAWISGFGSEAFF	TGTGCCTGGATCTCCGGGTTTGGGTCTGAGGCTTTCTTT
TRBJ2-7	TRBV5-1	-	-	CASSPEGRRIGEQYF	TGCGCCAGCAGCCCAGAGGGGCGGAGGATCGGCGAGCAGTACTTC
TRBJ1-5	TRBV6-2/TRBV6-3	-	-	CASSYRGADQPQHF	TGTGCCAGCAGTTACCGGGGCGCGGATCAGCCCCAGCATTTT
TRBJ1-2	TRBV7-2	-	-	CASSGDRRYGYTF	TGTGCCAGCAGCGGGGACCGCCGCTATGGCTACACCTTC
TRBJ2-7	TRBV6-6	-	-	CASSPRGQANYEQYF	TGTGCCAGCAGTCCCCGAGGCCAGGCCAATTACGAGCAGTACTTC
TRBJ1-1	TRBV6-5	-	-	CASSYSWAAMNTEAFF	TGTGCCAGCAGTTACTCGTGGGCAGCCATGAACACTGAAGCTTTCTTT
TRBJ1-6	TRBV28	once	TRBD1	CASKGGAGGWRSPLHF	TGTGCCAGCAAGGGAGGGGCAGGGGGCTGGAGATCACCCCTCCACTTT
TRBJ1-4	TRBV6-1	-	TRBD1	CASSVRDRGRSNEKLFF	TGTGCCAGCAGTGTCCGGGACAGGGGACGGTCTAATGAAAAACTGTTTTTT
TRBJ2-2	TRBV7-3	-	-	CASSLRQGPGELFF	TGTGCCAGCAGCCTTCGGCAGGGTCCCGGGGAGCTGTTTTTT
TRBJ1-3	TRBV2	-	TRBD1	CASRVGQGGNTIYF	TGTGCCAGCAGGGTTGGACAGGGTGGAAACACCATATATTTT
TRBJ1-3	TRBV4-2	-	-	CASRIQGFGNTIYF	TGTGCCAGCAGGATACAGGGTTTCGGAAACACCATATATTTT
TRBJ2-3	TRBV9	-	-	CASSVADTQYF	TGTGCCAGCAGCGTAGCGGATACGCAGTATTTT
TRBJ1-2	TRBV24-1	-	-	CATSDLQPGGRGGYTF	TGTGCCACCAGTGATTTGCAGCCGGGGGGCCGGGGTGGCTACACCTTC
TRBJ2-1	TRBV6-2/TRBV6-3	-	TRBD1	CASSYGTGVNEQFF	TGTGCCAGCAGTTACGGGACAGGGGTAAATGAGCAGTTCTTC
TRBJ2-3	TRBV2	-	-	CASRRILTGDTQYF	TGTGCCAGCAGAAGAATTCTCACGGGAGATACGCAGTATTTT
TRBJ1-1	TRBV6-2/TRBV6-3	-	TRBD1	CASSYIPDRGRTEAFF	TGTGCCAGCAGTTACATACCGGACAGGGGCAGGACTGAAGCTTTCTTT
TRBJ2-1	TRBV4-2	-	TRBD2	CASSQESPGTSGDEQFF	TGTGCCAGCAGCCAAGAAAGCCCCGGGACTAGCGGCGATGAGCAGTTCTTC
TRBJ1-1	TRBV28	once	-	CASSSTGSMNTEAFF	TGTGCCAGCAGTTCAACGGGTTCAATGAACACTGAAGCTTTCTTT
TRBJ2-3	TRBV5-1	-	-	CASMLGVDHFTDTQYF	TGCGCCAGCATGCTCGGTGTTGATCATTTTACAGATACGCAGTATTTT
TRBJ2-7	TRBV5-6	-	-	CASSFTGFNEQYF	TGTGCCAGCAGCTTTACAGGGTTTAACGAGCAGTACTTC